The T cell receptor beta chain described here comes from a study of blood T cell repertoires in COVID-19. The overall study: Acute-phase and convalescent COVID-19 samples originated in the United States, Italy and Spain. In each case, the material was cDNA or gDNA derived from T cells, B-cell-depleted T cells, or PBMCs.

Original methodology: Cell counts per sample came from amplifying reference gene primers. Clones were read by immunoSEQ multiplex PCR, and TCRdb kept only the in-frame ones, dropping some. V, J and clone size derive from that table, while D and trimming were established from the DNA sequence. The data contain about 120,000 clones, more than 65% of them seen just once; the ten biggest clones take up roughly 1.6%. The CDR3 spans 16 residues. Input material: peripheral blood. This receptor was taken from a man in his fifties or sixties with acute or convalescent COVID-19. The J gene is TRBJ1-5, the V gene TRBV21-1; the table's D call of TRBD1 was not tested on the DNA. TRBV21-1 is a pseudogene segment. The CDR3 DNA is TGTGCCAGCAGCGGGAAGACAGGGGAGGGAGATCAGCCCCAGCATTTT. The encoded protein is CASSGKTGEGDQPQHF.